These 13 T cell receptor beta chains originate from one sample sequenced in a study of blood T cell repertoires in COVID-19. Data came from immunoSEQ multiplex PCR; TCRdb stores just in-frame clones and leaves some out. The table lists 220,000 or so clones, 70% to 85% of them singletons. The specimen sequenced was PBMCs or T cells enriched from blood (not recorded which). Source of these receptors: a woman in her thirties or forties with acute COVID-19.

This clone was seen repeatedly, ten times or more. This chain joins TRBV2 and TRBJ2-3; unclear D gene. The CDR3 covers 13 residues. Germline loops: CDR1 SNHLY, CDR2 FYNNEI. The ends were cut back, 6 bases at V and 0 bases at J, with 7 bases in the middle. CDR3 nucleotides: TGTGCCAGCAGGTCCCTTAGCACAGATACGCAGTATTTT. Its translation: CASRSLSTDTQYF. The full variable domain, completed using reference TRBV2 and TRBJ2-3, is EPEVTQTPSHQVTQMGQEVILRCVPISNHLYFYWYRQILGQKVEFLVSFYNNEISEKSEIFDDQFSVERPDGSNFTLKIRSTKLEDSAMYFCASRSLSTDTQYFGPGTRLTVL.

This chain links TRBV3-1 (or the pseudogene TRBV3-2) with TRBJ2-2; TRBD2 might be the D (6 bases). CDR1 and CDR2 (germline): LGHDT, YNNKEL (reference sequence). The CDR3 is 14 amino acids. V was trimmed by 4 bases and J by 4 bases, leaving 10 bases between them. The CDR3 sequence is CASSPGGSTGELFF. CDR3 bases: TGTGCCAGCAGCCCCGGAGGGAGCACCGGGGAGCTGTTTTTT.

This clone was picked up a small number of times. This sequence joins TRBV19 and TRBJ2-3; 12 nucleotides line up with TRBD2. After removal of 1 base from V and 14 bases from J, the junction contained 10 bases not matched to a gene. Looked up from germline, CDR1 is LNHDA and CDR2 is SQIVND (reference sequence). This CDR3 is 15 amino acids long. The CDR3 DNA follows: TGTGCCAGTAGTATAGTAGGGACTAGCGGGCTTAAGGCGTATTTT. It translates to CASSIVGTSGLKAYF.

The chain employs TRBV2 and TRBJ2-7; 9 positions agree with TRBD1. This CDR3 is built from 15 residues. Germline V gene lookup returns CDR1 SNHLY and CDR2 FYNNEI. Trimming cost V 6 bases and J 2 bases; bases outside gene matches: 8. The CDR3 DNA reads as TGTGCCAGCAGCTCTTATGGACAGGGGACCTACGAGCAGTACTTC. Translation gives CASSSYGQGTYEQYF.

The chain combines TRBV5-1 with TRBJ1-4; the match to TRBD1 covers 9 bases. CDR3 length: 15 residues. Germline trimming cut 3 bases from V and 6 bases from J; bases unmatched to any gene: 6. Germline CDR1 reads SGHRS; CDR2 reads YFSETQ. The CDR3 spells CASSSTGGGDEKLFF. The CDR3 DNA sequence: TGCGCCAGCAGCTCGACAGGGGGAGGAGATGAAAAACTGTTTTTT. Filled out from reference TRBV5-1 and TRBJ1-4, the complete variable domain reads KAGVTQTPRYLIKTRGQQVTLSCSPISGHRSVSWYQQTPGQGLQFLFEYFSETQRNKGNFPGRFSGRQFSNSRSEMNVSTLELGDSALYLCASSSTGGGDEKLFFGSGTQLSVL.

The chain couples TRBV30 to TRBJ1-3; D gene uncertain. The CDR3 contains 13 residues. Germline CDR1 is GTSNPN and CDR2 is SVGIG (reference sequence). V was cut by 3 bases and J by 2 bases, with 8 bases left in between. CDR3 in amino acids: CAWSGGTGNTIYF. The CDR3 nucleotides read TGTGCCTGGAGCGGAGGGACTGGAAACACCATATATTTT. Full variable domain (remainder filled in from reference TRBV30 and TRBJ1-3): SQTIHQWPATLVQPVGSPLSLECTVEGTSNPNLYWYRQAAGRGLQLLFYSVGIGQISSEVPQNLSASRPQDRQFILSSKKLLLSDSGFYLCAWSGGTGNTIYFGEGSWLTVV.

The CDR3, as DNA: TGTGCCAGCAGTGACCCCCGACAGGTACAAGAGACCCAGTACTTC. Translation: CASSDPRQVQETQYF. This rearrangement joins TRBV25-1 to TRBJ2-5, with a possible D match to TRBD1 (6 bases). V gave up 3 bases and J gave up 2 bases, with 13 bases separating them. This CDR3 comprises 15 residues. Germline CDR1 and CDR2: MGHDK and SYGVNS.

The chain uses TRBV5-1 and TRBJ2-2; TRBD2 matches at 9 bases. The CDR3 is 15 amino acids. CDR1 is SGHRS and CDR2 is YFSETQ in the germline V gene. V was pared by 0 bases and J by 4 bases, with 1 base of the junction left unmatched. In nucleotides, the CDR3 is TGCGCCAGCAGCTTGGTACTAGCGGGCACCGGGGAGCTGTTTTTT. Encoded protein: CASSLVLAGTGELFF.

This chain connects TRBV6-5 to TRBJ1-2; 8 bases are a match to TRBD1. Germline CDR1 MNHEY, CDR2 SVGAGI. J was trimmed by 6 bases and V by 5 bases; bases with no gene match: 11. The CDR3 contains 15 residues. The DNA of the CDR3 is TGTGCCAGCAGTCCCCGGACAGGGTGGGAGAATGGCTACACCTTC. It is translated as CASSPRTGWENGYTF.

The rearrangement uses TRBV28 and TRBJ1-2, with 8 bases identical to TRBD1. This CDR3 comprises 15 residues. Germline CDR1 and CDR2: MDHEN and SYDVKM. V was pared by 5 bases and J by 3 bases, with 8 bases of the junction left unmatched. Here the CDR3 reads CASSQIQGGDYGYTF. The DNA for the CDR3 is TGTGCCAGCAGTCAAATACAGGGGGGGGACTATGGCTACACCTTC.

This clone occurred a few times. This rearrangement joins TRBV3-1 (or the pseudogene TRBV3-2) to TRBJ1-3; 7 bases fit TRBD1. Germline V gene sequence: CDR1 LGHDT, CDR2 YNNKEL (reference sequence). The CDR3 spans 16 residues. The V segment lost 2 bases and the J segment 0 bases; nucleotides outside the gene matches: 4. The CDR3 protein is CASSQSYRGSGNTIYF. As DNA, the CDR3 is TGTGCCAGCAGCCAAAGCTACAGGGGCTCTGGAAACACCATATATTTT.

The chain is built from TRBV24-1 and TRBJ2-2, with 8 bases identical to TRBD1. V lost 11 bases and J lost 4; bases outside the gene matches: 5. CDR3 length: 13 amino acids. Germline lookup yields CDR1 KGHDR and CDR2 SFDVKD. DNA of the CDR3: TGTGCCAGCAGGGGGCAAAGCACCGGGGAGCTGTTTTTT. This codes for CASRGQSTGELFF.

The chain joins TRBV30 to TRBJ1-1; D unresolved. CDR1 and CDR2 (germline): GTSNPN, SVGIG (reference sequence). This CDR3 is built from 11 residues. V lost 5 bases and J lost 0, with 4 bases in between. The CDR3 region is CAWDLNTEAFF. As DNA, the CDR3 is TGTGCCTGGGACTTGAACACTGAAGCTTTCTTT.